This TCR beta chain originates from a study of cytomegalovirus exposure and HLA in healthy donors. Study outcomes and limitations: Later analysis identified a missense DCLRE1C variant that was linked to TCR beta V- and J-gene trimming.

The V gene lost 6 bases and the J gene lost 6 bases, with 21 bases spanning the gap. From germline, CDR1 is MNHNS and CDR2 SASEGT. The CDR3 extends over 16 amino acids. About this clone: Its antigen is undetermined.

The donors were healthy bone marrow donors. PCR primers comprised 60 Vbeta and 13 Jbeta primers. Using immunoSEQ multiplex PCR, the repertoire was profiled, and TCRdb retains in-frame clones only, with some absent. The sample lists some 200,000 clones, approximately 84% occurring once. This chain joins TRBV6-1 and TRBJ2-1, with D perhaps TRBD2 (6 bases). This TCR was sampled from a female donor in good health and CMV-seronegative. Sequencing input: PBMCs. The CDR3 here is CASREPGLADINEQFF. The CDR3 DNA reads TGTGCCAGCAGGGAACCGGGACTTGCAGATATCAATGAGCAGTTCTTC.